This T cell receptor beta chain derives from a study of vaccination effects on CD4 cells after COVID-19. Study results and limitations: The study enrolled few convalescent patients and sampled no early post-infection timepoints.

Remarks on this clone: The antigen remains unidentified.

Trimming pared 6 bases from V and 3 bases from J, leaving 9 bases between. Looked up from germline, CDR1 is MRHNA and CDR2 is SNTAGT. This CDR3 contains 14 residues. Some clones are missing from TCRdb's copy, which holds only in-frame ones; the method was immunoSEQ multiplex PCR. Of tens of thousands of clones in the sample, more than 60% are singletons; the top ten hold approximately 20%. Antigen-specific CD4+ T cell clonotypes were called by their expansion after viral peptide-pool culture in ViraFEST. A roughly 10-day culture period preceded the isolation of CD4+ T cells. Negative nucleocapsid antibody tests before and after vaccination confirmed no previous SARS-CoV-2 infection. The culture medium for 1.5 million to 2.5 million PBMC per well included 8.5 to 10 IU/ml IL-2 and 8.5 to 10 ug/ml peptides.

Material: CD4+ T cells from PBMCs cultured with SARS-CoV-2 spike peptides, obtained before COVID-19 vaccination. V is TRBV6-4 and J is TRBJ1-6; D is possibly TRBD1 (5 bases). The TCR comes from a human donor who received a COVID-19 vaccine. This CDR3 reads CASRDTNYNSPLHF. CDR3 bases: TGTGCCAGCAGGGACACCAACTATAATTCACCCCTCCACTTT.